This T cell receptor beta chain was sequenced in a study of cytomegalovirus exposure and HLA in healthy donors. The PCR ran on 60 Vbeta and 13 Jbeta primers. Data came from immunoSEQ multiplex PCR; TCRdb stores just in-frame clones and leaves some out. Of around 190,000 clones in the sample, over 75% were seen once. Losses at the gene ends were 5 bases for V and 5 bases for J; bases not matched to a gene: 10. Germline lookup yields CDR1 SGHAT and CDR2 FQNNGV. The CDR3 spans 15 residues. Points on this clone: Its cognate antigen is unknown.

Findings and caveats of the study: As was reported, the classifier diagnosed cytomegalovirus status with high specificity and sensitivity. Indistinguishability led to the exclusion of some V segments, TRBV6-2 and TRBV6-3 included. In a later analysis, common viral pathogens appeared linked to several of the most significant clusters. Looking again later, the authors saw that most CMV-associated TCR beta chains seemed HLA-restricted.

The gene calls are TRBV11-2 and TRBJ2-5; 8 nucleotides line up with TRBD1. The sequence derives from a man younger than 35 in good health and CMV-seronegative. Sequenced: PBMCs. CDR3 in DNA: TGTGCCAGCAGCACCGGGACAGGACTCAAGGAGACCCAGTACTTC. This codes for CASSTGTGLKETQYF.